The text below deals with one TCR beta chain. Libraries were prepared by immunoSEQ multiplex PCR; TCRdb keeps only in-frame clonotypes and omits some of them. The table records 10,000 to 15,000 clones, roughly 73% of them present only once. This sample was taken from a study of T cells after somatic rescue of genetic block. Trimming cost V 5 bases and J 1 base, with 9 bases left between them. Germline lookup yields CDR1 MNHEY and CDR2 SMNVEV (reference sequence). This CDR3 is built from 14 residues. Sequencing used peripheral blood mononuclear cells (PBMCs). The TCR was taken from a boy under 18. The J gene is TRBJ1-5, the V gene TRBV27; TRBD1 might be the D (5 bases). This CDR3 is CASSLGLSNQPQHF. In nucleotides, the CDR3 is TGTGCCAGCAGTCTGGGACTAAGCAATCAGCCCCAGCATTTT.